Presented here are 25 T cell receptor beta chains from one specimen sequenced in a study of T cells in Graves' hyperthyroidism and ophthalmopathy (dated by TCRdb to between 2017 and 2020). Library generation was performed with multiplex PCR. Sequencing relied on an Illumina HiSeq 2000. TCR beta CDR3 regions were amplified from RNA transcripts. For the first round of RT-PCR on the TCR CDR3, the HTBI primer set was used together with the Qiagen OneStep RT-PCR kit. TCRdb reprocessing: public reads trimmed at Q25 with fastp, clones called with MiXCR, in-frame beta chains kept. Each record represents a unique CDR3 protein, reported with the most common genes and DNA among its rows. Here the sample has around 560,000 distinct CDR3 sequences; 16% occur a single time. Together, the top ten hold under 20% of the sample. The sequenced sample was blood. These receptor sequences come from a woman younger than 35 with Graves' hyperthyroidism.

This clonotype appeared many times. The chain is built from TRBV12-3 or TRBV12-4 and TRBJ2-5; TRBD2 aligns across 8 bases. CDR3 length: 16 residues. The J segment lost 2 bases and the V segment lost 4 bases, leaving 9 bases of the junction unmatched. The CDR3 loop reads CASSSLRIAGQETQYF. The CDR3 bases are TGTGCCAGCAGTTCCCTCCGGATAGCGGGACAAGAGACCCAGTACTTC.

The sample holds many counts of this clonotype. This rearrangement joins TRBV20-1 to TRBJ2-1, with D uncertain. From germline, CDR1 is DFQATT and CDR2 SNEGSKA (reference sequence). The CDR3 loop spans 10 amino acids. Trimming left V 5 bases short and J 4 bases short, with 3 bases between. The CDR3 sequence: CSALYNEQFF. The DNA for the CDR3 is TGCAGTGCTCTTTACAATGAGCAGTTCTTC.

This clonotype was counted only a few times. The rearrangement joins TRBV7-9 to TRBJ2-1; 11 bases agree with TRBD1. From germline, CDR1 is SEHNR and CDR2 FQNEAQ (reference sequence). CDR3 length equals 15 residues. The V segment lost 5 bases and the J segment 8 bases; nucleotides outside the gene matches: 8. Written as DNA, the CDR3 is TGTGCCAGCAGCGACCGGGACAGGGGGTCGGATGAGCAGTTCTTC. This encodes CASSDRDRGSDEQFF.

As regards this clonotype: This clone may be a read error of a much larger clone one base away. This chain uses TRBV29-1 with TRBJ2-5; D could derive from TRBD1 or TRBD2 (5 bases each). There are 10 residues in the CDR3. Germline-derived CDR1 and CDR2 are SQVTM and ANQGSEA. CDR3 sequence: CSVESGTRYF. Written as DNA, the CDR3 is TGCAGCGTTGAATCGGGGACCCGGTACTTC.

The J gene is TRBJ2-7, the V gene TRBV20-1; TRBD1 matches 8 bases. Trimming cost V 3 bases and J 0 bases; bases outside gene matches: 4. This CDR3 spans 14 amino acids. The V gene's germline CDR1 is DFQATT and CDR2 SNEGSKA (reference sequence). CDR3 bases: TGCAGTGCTAGCAGGACAGGGAGCTCCTACGAGCAGTACTTC. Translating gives CSASRTGSSYEQYF.

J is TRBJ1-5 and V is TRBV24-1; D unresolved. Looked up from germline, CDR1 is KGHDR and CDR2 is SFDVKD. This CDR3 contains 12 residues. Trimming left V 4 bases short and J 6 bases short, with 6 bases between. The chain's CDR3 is CATSDSGQPQHF. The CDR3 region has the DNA TGTGCCACCAGTGACTCGGGTCAGCCCCAGCATTTT.

In DNA, the CDR3 is TGTGCCACCTTACCCGAGGGTGGCTATGGCTACACCTTC. Translated, it gives CATLPEGGYGYTF. V and J are TRBV19 and TRBJ1-2; no reliable D call. This CDR3 contains 13 residues. Trimming removed 10 bases at V and 4 bases at J, with 16 bases between. Germline lookup yields CDR1 LNHDA and CDR2 SQIVND (reference sequence).

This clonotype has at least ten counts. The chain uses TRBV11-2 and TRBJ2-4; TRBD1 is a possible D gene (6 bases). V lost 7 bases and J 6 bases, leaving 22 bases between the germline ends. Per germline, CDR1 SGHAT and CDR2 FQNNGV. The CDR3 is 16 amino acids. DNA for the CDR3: TGTGCCAGCATCTCAAACTCCGTCACCAGGGGAAACATTCAGTACTTC. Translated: CASISNSVTRGNIQYF.

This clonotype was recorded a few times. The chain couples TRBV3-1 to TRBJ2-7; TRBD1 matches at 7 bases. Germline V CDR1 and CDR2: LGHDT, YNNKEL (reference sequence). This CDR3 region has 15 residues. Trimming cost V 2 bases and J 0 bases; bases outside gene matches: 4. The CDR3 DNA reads TGTGCCAGCAGCCAACAGGGGGTAAGCTCCTACGAGCAGTACTTC. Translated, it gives CASSQQGVSSYEQYF.

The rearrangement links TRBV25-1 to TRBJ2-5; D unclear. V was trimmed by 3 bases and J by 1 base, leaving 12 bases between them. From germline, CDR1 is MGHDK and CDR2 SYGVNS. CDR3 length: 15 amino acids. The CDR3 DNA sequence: TGTGCCAGCAGTGAGTTGGGTTCTGGCCAAGAGACCCAGTACTTC. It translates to CASSELGSGQETQYF.

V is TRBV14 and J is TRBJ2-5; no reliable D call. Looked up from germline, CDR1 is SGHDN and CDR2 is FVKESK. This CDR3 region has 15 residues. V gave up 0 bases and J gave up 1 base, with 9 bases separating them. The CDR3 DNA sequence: TGTGCCAGCAGCCAAGAGACGGACCTCCAAGAGACCCAGTACTTC. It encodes CASSQETDLQETQYF.

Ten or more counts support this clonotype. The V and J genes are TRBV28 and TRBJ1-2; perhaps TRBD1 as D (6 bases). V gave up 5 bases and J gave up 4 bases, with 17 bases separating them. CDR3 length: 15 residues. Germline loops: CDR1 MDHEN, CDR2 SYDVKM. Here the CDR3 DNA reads TGTGCCAGCAGTGCACCGGGCCTCAGGGGCTATGGCTACACCTTC. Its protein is CASSAPGLRGYGYTF.

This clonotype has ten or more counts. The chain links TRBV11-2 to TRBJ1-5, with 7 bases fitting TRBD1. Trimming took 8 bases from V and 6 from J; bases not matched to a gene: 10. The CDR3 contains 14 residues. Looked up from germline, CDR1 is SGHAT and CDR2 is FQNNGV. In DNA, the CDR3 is TGTGCCAGCGGAGAAGCGACAGGGTTTCAGCCCCAGCATTTT. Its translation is CASGEATGFQPQHF.

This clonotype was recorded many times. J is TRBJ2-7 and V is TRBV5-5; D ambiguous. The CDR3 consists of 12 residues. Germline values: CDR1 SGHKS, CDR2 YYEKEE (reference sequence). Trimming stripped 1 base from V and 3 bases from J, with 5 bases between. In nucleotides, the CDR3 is TGTGCCAGCAGCTTGACCAACTACGAGCAGTACTTC. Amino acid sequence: CASSLTNYEQYF.

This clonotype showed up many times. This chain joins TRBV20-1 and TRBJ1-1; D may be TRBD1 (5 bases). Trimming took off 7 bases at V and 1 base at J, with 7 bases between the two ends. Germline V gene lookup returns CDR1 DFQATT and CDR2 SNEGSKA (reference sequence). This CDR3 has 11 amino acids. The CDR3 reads CSVTGNTEAFF. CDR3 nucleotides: TGCAGTGTTACAGGGAACACTGAAGCTTTCTTT.

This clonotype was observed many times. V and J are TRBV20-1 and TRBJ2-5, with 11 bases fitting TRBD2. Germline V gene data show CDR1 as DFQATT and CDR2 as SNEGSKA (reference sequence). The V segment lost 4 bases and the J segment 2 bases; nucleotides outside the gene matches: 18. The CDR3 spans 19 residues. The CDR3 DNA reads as TGCAGTGCTAAACCAACTGTCGGGCTAGCGGGGGGCATTCAAGAGACCCAGTACTTC. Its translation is CSAKPTVGLAGGIQETQYF.

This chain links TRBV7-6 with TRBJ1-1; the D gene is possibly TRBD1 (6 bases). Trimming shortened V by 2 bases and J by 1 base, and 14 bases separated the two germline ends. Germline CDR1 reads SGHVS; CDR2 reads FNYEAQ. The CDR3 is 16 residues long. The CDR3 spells CASSLQGLPKNTEAFF. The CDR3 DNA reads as TGTGCCAGCAGCTTACAGGGGCTCCCTAAGAACACTGAAGCTTTCTTT.

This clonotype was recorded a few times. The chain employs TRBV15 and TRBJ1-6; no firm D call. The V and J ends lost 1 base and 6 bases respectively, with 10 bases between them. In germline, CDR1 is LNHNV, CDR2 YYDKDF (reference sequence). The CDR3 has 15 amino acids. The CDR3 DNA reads TGTGCCACCAGCAGAGTTCGGGGAAGTAATTCACCCCTCCACTTT. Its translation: CATSRVRGSNSPLHF.

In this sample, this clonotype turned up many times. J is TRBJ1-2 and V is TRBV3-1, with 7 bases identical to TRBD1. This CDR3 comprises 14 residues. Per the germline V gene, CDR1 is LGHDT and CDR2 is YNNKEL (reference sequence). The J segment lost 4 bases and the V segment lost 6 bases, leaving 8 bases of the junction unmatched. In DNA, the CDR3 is TGTGCCAGCAGTCAAACAGGGGAATCCTATGGCTACACCTTC. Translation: CASSQTGESYGYTF.

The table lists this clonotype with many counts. The CDR3 region has the DNA TGTGCCAGCAGTTTGTTAGGCACTAGGGACACAGATACGCAGTATTTT. Amino acids: CASSLLGTRDTDTQYF. V and J are TRBV12-3 or TRBV12-4 and TRBJ2-3; weak D call: TRBD2 (5 bases). The CDR3 totals 16 residues. Deletions cut 3 bases from V and 2 bases from J, with 15 bases between.

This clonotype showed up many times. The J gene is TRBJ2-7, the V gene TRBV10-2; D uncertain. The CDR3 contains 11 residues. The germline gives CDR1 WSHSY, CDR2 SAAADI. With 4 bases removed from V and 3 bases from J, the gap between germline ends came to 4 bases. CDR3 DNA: TGCGCCAGCAGTGGGGTCTACGAGCAGTACTTC. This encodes CASSGVYEQYF.

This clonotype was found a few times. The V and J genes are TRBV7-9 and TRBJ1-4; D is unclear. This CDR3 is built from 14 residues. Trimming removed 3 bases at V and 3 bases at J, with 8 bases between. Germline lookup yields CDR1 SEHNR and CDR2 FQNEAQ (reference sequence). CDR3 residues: CASSFNRPNEKLFF. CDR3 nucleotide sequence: TGTGCCAGCAGCTTTAACAGACCTAATGAAAAACTGTTTTTT.

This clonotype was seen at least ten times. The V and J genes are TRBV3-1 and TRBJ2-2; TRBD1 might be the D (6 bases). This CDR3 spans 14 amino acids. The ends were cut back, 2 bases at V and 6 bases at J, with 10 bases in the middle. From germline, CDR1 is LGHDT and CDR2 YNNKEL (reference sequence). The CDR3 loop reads CASSQSGASGELFF. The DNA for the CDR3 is TGTGCCAGCAGCCAATCAGGGGCTTCCGGGGAGCTGTTTTTT.

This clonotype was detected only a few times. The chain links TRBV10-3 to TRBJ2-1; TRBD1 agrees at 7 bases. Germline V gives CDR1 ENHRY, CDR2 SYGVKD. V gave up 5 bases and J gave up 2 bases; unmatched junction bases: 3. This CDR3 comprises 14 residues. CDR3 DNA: TGTGCCATCAGTACAGGGGTAGCCTACAATGAGCAGTTCTTC. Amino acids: CAISTGVAYNEQFF.

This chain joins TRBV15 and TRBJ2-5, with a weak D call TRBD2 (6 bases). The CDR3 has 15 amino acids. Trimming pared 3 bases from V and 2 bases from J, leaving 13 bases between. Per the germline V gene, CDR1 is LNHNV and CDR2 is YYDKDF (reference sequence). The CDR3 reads CATSSFGGTQETQYF. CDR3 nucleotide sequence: TGTGCCACCAGCAGCTTCGGGGGTACTCAAGAGACCCAGTACTTC.